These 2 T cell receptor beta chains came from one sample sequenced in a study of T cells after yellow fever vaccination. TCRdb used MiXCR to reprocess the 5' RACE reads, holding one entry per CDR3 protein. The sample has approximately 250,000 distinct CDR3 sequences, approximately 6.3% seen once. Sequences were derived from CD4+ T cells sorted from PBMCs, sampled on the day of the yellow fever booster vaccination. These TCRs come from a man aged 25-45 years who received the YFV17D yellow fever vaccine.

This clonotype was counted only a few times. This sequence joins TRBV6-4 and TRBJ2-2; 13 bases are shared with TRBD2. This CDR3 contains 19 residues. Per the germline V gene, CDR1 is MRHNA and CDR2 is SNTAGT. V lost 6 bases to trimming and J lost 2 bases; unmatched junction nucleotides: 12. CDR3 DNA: TGTGCCAGCAGCCCCCGGGGACTAGCGGGATGGTCTAACACCGGGGAGCTGTTTTTT. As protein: CASSPRGLAGWSNTGELFF.

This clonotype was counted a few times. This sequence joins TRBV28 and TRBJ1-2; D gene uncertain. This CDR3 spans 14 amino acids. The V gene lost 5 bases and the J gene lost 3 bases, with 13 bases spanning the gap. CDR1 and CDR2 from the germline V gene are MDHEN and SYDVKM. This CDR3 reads CASSRLVEDYGYTF. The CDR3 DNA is TGTGCCAGCAGTCGACTAGTGGAGGACTATGGCTACACCTTC.